One sample yielded the 6 T cell receptor beta chains listed below, sequenced in a study of cytomegalovirus exposure and HLA in healthy donors. The PCR was carried out with 60 Vbeta primers and 13 Jbeta primers. Measured with immunoSEQ multiplex PCR; TCRdb has only the in-frame clones, and not every one. The table lists 100,000 to 150,000 clones, with over 1.5% in the top ten. Input material: PBMCs. All receptors come from a woman aged 40-49 years in good health and CMV-seropositive.

J is TRBJ2-7 and V is TRBV7-7; weak D call: TRBD1 (5 bases). This CDR3 has 14 amino acids. Per the germline V gene, CDR1 is SSHAT and CDR2 is FNYEAQ (reference sequence). Trimming stripped 1 base from V and 4 bases from J, with 11 bases between. This CDR3 reads CASSLEGAHYEQYF. CDR3 bases: TGTGCCAGCAGCTTAGAAGGGGCACATTACGAGCAGTACTTC.

The rearrangement links TRBV7-3 to TRBJ2-2; D gene unclear. The germline V gene encodes CDR1 SGHTA and CDR2 FQGTGA. The CDR3 spans 17 residues. Trimming left V 6 bases short and J 4 bases short, with 21 bases between. The CDR3 loop is CASREQTLSSGTGELFF. The CDR3 nucleotides read TGTGCCAGCAGAGAGCAGACCCTTAGCTCCGGCACCGGGGAGCTGTTTTTT.

The chain has TRBV9 and TRBJ2-1; D gene ambiguous. V lost 0 bases, J lost 0 bases, and 10 bases lay in between. The germline gives CDR1 SGDLS, CDR2 YYNGEE. The CDR3 spans 16 residues. The CDR3 loop is CASSVDGRISYNEQFF. Written as DNA, the CDR3 is TGTGCCAGCAGCGTAGATGGGCGCATCTCCTACAATGAGCAGTTCTTC.

The rearrangement joins TRBV7-9 to TRBJ2-3, with TRBD1 matching 8 bases. CDR1 SEHNR and CDR2 FQNEAQ come from the germline V gene (reference sequence). With 2 bases clipped from V and 4 bases from J, the junction kept 8 bases outside the gene matches. The CDR3 length is 16 residues. DNA of the CDR3: TGTGCCAGCAGCTTACTAGCGACAGGGGTAGCAGATACGCAGTATTTT. Translating it yields CASSLLATGVADTQYF.

The rearrangement links TRBV7-9 to TRBJ1-2; 10 bases align to TRBD1. Germline assignment: CDR1 SEHNR and CDR2 FQNEAQ (reference sequence). The trim removed 0 bases at V and 6 bases at J, leaving 7 bases unmatched. This CDR3 is 16 amino acids long. CDR3 amino acids: CASSLAIGGTGDGYTF. The CDR3 coding sequence is TGTGCCAGCAGCTTAGCGATCGGAGGGACAGGGGATGGCTACACCTTC.

This chain joins TRBV4-1 and TRBJ2-7, with 9 bases lining up with TRBD1. Germline V gives CDR1 MGHRA, CDR2 YSYEKL. Losses at the gene ends were 4 bases for V and 0 bases for J; bases not matched to a gene: 7. The CDR3 is 16 residues long. The CDR3 region has the DNA TGCGCCAGCAGCCTTACGGGACAGGGAGGCTCCTACGAGCAGTACTTC. It yields the protein CASSLTGQGGSYEQYF.